The clone carrying this T cell receptor (beta chain) showed up just a few times. The sample belongs to a study of patients and donors after allogeneic stem cell transplantation. TCRdb analysed the RT-PCR reads with MiXCR anew, one entry per CDR3 protein. The sample has 410,000 or so distinct CDR3 sequences, more than 15% seen once. Germline CDR1 and CDR2: MNHEY and SVGEGT. CDR3 length: 15 amino acids. V lost 2 bases, J lost 6 bases, and 4 bases stayed unmatched. The source of this sequence is a human donor who was either an allogeneic HSCT recipient or a stem cell or donor lymphocyte infusion donor (not recorded which). It is not recorded whose cells these are; they may come from a transplant donor. The specimen sequenced was blood, either unsorted or a sorted T cell fraction (not recorded which). This chain links TRBV6-2 or TRBV6-3 with TRBJ1-6, with TRBD1 matching 7 bases. CDR3 protein: CASSYRQGVNSPLHF. CDR3 nucleotide sequence: TGTGCCAGCAGTTACCGACAGGGCGTTAATTCACCCCTCCACTTT.